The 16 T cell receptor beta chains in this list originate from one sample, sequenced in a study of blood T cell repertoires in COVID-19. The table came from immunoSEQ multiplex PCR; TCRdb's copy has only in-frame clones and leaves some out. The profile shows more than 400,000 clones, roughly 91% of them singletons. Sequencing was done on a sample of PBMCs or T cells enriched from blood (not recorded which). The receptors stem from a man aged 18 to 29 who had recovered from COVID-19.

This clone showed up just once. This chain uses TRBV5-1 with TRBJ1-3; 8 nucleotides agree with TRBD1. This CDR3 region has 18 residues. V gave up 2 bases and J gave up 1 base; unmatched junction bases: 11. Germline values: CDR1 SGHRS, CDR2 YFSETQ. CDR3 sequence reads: CASSLRGQGDISGNTIYF. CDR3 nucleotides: TGCGCCAGCAGCTTAAGAGGACAGGGCGACATTTCTGGAAACACCATATATTTT.

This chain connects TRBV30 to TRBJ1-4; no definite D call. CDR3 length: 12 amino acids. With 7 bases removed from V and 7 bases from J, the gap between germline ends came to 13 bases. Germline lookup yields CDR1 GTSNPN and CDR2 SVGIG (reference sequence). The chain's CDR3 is CAYGGRTEKLFF. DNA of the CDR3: TGTGCCTATGGAGGGCGGACTGAAAAACTGTTTTTT.

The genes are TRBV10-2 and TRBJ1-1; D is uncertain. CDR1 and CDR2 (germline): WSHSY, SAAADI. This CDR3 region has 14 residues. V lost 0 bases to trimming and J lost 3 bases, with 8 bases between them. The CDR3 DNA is TGCGCCAGCAGTGAGTCTGGCGGGGACACTGAAGCTTTCTTT. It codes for CASSESGGDTEAFF.

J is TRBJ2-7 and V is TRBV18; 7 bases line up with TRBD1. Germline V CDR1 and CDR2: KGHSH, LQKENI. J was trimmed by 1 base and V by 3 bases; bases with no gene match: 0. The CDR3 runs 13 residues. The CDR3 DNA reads TGTGCCAGCTCACCGGGACAGTCCTACGAGCAGTACTTC. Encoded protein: CASSPGQSYEQYF.

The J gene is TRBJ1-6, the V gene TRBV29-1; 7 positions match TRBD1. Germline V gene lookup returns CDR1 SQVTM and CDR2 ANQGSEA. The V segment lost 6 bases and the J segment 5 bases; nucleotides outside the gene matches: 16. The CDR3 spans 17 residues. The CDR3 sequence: CSVESISGTADNSPLHF. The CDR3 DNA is TGCAGCGTGGAATCGATTTCCGGGACAGCGGATAATTCACCCCTCCACTTT.

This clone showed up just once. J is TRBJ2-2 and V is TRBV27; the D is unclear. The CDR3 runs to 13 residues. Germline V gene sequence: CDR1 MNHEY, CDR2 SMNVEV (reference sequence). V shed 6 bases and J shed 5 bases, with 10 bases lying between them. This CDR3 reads CASSSLGTGELFF. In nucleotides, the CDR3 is TGTGCCAGCAGCTCTCTCGGGACCGGGGAGCTGTTTTTT.

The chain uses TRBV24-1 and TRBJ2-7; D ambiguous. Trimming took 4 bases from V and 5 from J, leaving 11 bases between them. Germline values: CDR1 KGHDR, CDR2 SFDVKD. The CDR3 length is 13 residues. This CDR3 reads CATSDSILHEQYF. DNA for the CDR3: TGTGCCACCAGTGACTCAATACTCCACGAGCAGTACTTC.

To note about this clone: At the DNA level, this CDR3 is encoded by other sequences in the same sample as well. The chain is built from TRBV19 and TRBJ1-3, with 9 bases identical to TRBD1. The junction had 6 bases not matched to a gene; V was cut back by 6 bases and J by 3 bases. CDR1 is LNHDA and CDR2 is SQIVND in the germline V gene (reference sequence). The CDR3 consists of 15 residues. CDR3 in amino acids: CASSLTGGSGNTIYF. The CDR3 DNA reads TGTGCCAGTAGCCTCACAGGGGGCAGTGGAAACACCATATATTTT.

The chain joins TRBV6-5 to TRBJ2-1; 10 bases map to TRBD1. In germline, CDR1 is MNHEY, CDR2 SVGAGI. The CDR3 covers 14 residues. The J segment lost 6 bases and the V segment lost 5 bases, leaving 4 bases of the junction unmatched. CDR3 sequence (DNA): TGTGCCAGCAGTACCCGGGACAGGGGCAATGAGCAGTTCTTC. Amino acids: CASSTRDRGNEQFF.

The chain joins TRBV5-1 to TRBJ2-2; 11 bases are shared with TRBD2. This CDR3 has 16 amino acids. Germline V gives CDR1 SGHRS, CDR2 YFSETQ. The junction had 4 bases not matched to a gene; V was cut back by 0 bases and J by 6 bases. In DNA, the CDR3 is TGCGCCAGCAGCTTGGTAACTAGCGGGAGATCCGGGGAGCTGTTTTTT. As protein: CASSLVTSGRSGELFF.

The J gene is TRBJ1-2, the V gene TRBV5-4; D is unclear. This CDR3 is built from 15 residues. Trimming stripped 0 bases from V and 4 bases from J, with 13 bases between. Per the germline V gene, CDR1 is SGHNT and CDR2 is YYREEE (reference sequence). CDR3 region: CASSLAREVPYGYTF. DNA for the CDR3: TGTGCCAGCAGCTTGGCCCGGGAGGTCCCCTATGGCTACACCTTC.

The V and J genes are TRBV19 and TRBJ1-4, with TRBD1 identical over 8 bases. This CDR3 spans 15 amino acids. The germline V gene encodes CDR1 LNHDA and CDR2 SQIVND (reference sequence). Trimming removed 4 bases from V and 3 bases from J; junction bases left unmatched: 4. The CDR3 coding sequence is TGTGCCAGTAGTACCAGGACAGGGTCTAATGAAAAACTGTTTTTT. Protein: CASSTRTGSNEKLFF. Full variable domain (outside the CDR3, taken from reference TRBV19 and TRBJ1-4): DGGITQSPKYLFRKEGQNVTLSCEQNLNHDAMYWYRQDPGQGLRLIYYSQIVNDFQKGDIAEGYSVSREKKESFPLTVTSAQKNPTAFYLCASSTRTGSNEKLFFGSGTQLSVL.

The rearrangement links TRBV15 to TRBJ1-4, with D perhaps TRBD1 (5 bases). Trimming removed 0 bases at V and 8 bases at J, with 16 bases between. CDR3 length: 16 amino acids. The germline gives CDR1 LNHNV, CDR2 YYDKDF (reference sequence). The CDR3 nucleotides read TGTGCCACCAGCAGAGATCATCCAGGGAGGGGCGAAAAACTGTTTTTT. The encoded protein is CATSRDHPGRGEKLFF.

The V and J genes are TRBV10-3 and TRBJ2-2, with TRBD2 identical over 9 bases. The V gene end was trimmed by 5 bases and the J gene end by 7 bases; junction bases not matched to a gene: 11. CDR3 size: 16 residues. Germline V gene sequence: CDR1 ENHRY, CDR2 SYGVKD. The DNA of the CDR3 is TGTGCCATCAGTTATAGCGGGAGCGCTCTGAGCGGGGAGCTGTTTTTT. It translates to CAISYSGSALSGELFF.

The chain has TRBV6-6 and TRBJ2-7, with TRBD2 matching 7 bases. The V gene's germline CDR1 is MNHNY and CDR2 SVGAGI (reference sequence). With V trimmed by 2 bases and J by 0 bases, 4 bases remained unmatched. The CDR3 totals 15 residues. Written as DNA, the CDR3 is TGTGCCAGCAGTTACCGGGAGGCCCTCTCCTACGAGCAGTACTTC. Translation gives CASSYREALSYEQYF.

The DNA for the CDR3 is TGTGCCAGCTCACCGGACGACAGAGTAAACATTCAGTACTTC. Translating gives CASSPDDRVNIQYF. The rearrangement links TRBV18 to TRBJ2-4, with D possibly TRBD1 on 5 matching bases. V dropped 3 bases and J dropped 6 bases, with 12 bases sitting between them. Germline lookup yields CDR1 KGHSH and CDR2 LQKENI. The CDR3 covers 14 residues.